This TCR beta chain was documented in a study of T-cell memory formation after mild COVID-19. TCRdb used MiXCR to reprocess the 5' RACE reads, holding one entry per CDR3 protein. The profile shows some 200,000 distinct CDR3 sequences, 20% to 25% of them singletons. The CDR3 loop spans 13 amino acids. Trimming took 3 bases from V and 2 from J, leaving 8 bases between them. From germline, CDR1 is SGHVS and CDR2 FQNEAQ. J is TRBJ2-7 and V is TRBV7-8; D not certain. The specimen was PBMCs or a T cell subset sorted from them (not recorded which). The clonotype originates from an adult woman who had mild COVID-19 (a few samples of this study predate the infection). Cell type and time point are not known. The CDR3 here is CASSFLRTYEQYF. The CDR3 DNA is TGTGCCAGCAGCTTTCTCCGAACCTACGAGCAGTACTTC.